The TCR beta chain under discussion was sequenced for a study of T cells after yellow fever vaccination. General study results and limits: Reappearance after the booster was observed for most primary-vaccination clones (roughly 97% CD4, roughly 90% CD8).

TCRdb analysed the 5' RACE reads with MiXCR anew, one entry per CDR3 protein. The sample contains around 550,000 distinct CDR3 sequences, under 25% of which appear only once. The CDR3 runs 15 residues. Germline assignment: CDR1 SEHNR and CDR2 FQNEAQ (reference sequence). Trimming removed 1 base from V and 2 bases from J; junction bases left unmatched: 5. Only a few counts were recorded for this clonotype. What it binds is unknown. This clonotype was sampled from a man younger than 45 who received the YFV17D yellow fever vaccine. The specimen comprised PBMCs, sampled 15 days after the yellow fever booster vaccination. The chain is built from TRBV7-9 and TRBJ2-7, with TRBD1 matching 7 bases. The CDR3 region has the DNA TGTGCCAGCAGCTTAGGACCGACAGGGACCTACGAGCAGTACTTC. Its translation: CASSLGPTGTYEQYF.